These T cell receptor beta chains were read from a single sample in a study of T-cell memory formation after mild COVID-19. TCRdb passed the 5' RACE reads through MiXCR, listing each CDR3 protein once. The sample shows approximately 410,000 distinct CDR3 sequences, about 22% of them seen only once. Sample: PBMCs or a T cell subset sorted from them (not recorded which). All receptors derive from an adult woman who had mild COVID-19 (a few samples of this study predate the infection). Cell type and time point are not known. Each CDR3 is given with its conserved first and last residue. The D gene is left open where the match is weak. Clone sizes are given selectively: once, few, many, or a class where the clone is expanded.

>few|NA|TRBV25-1|TRBJ2-6
TGTGCCAGCGGCGGTATTGCCAACGTCCTGACTTTC
CASGGIANVLTF
>NA|NA|TRBV12-3/TRBV12-4|TRBJ1-1
TGTGCCAGCAGTTTTAATCGGGACACTGAAGCTTTCTTT
CASSFNRDTEAFF
>few|TRBD2|TRBV5-6|TRBJ2-7
TGTGCCAGCACCCCGGGCGGGGGAAGCCCCTACGAGCAGTACTTC
CASTPGGGSPYEQYF
>few|NA|TRBV6-2/TRBV6-3|TRBJ2-2
TGTGCCAGCAGTTACTTTTCGAACACCGGGGAGCTGTTTTTT
CASSYFSNTGELFF
>NA|TRBD1|TRBV11-2|TRBJ1-1
TGTGCCAGCAGCTTAGTTTCAGGGGGGGATCAAGCTTTCTTT
CASSLVSGGDQAFF
>NA|NA|TRBV24-1|TRBJ1-1
TGTGCCACCAGTGACCCCCACAGGGACTCTGAAGCTTTCTTT
CATSDPHRDSEAFF
>NA|NA|TRBV7-7|TRBJ2-5
TGTGCCAGCAGCACTAGTGTACAAGAGACCCAGTACTTC
CASSTSVQETQYF
>NA|NA|TRBV7-3|TRBJ1-1
TGTGCCAGCAGCCGGGACGGATACACTGAAGCTTTCTTT
CASSRDGYTEAFF
>few|NA|TRBV7-9|TRBJ1-2
TGTGCCCCGGGAGGCTACACCTTC
CAPGGYTF
>NA|NA|TRBV5-1|TRBJ1-6
TGCGCCAGCAGCTTACAACGGACGGCTAATTCACCCCTCCACTTT
CASSLQRTANSPLHF
>NA|TRBD1|TRBV4-1|TRBJ1-2
TGCGCCAGCAGCCAAGATCCGGGACAGGGGCACTTTGGCTACACCTTC
CASSQDPGQGHFGYTF
>few|NA|TRBV12-3/TRBV12-4|TRBJ1-1
TGTGCCAGCAGTTTCTTGGGTCAGGGTGAAGCTTTCTTT
CASSFLGQGEAFF
>few|TRBD2|TRBV12-3/TRBV12-4|TRBJ2-7
TGTGCCAGCAGTTTAGCGGGACTAGCCGGGAACTTC
CASSLAGLAGNF
>NA|NA|TRBV20-1|TRBJ2-7
TGCAGTGCTAGAGGCAGGTTGTCCTACGAGCAGTACTTC
CSARGRLSYEQYF
>few|NA|TRBV15|TRBJ2-3
TGTGCCACCAGCAGAGATCGGGATACGCAGTATTTT
CATSRDRDTQYF